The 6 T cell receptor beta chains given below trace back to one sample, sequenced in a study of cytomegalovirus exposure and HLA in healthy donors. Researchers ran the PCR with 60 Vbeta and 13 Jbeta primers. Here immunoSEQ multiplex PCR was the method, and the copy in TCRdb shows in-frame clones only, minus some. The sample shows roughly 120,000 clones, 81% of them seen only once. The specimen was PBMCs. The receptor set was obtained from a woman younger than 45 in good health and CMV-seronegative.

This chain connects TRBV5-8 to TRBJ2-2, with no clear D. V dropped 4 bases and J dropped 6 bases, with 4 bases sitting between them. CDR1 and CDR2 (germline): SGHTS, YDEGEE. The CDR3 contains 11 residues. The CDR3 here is CASSPSGELFF. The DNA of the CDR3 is TGTGCCAGCAGCCCCTCCGGGGAGCTGTTTTTT.

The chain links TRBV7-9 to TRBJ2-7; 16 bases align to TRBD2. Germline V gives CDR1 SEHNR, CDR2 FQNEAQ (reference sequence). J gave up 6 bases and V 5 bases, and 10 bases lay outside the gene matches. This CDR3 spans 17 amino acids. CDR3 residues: CASSKTTGTSGRAEQYF. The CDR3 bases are TGTGCCAGCAGCAAAACGACCGGGACTAGCGGGAGGGCCGAGCAGTACTTC.

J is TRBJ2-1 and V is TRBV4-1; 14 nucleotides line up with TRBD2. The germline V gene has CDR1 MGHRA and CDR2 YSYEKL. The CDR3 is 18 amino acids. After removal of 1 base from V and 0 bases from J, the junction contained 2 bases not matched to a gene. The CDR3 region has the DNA TGCGCCAGCAGCCAAGGGACTAGCGGGAGGTCCTCCTACAATGAGCAGTTCTTC. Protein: CASSQGTSGRSSYNEQFF.

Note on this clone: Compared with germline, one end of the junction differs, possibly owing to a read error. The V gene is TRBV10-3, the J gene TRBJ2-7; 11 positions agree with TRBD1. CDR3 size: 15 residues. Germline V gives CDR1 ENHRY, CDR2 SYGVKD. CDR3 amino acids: CATSEGTGGEYEQYF. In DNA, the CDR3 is TGTGCCACCAGTGAGGGGACAGGGGGAGAGTACGAGCAGTACTTC.

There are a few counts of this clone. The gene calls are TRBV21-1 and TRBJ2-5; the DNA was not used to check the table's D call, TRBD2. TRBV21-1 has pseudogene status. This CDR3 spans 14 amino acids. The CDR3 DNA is TGTGCCAGCAGCAAACTAGCGGGAGAAGAGACCCAGTACTTC. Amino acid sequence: CASSKLAGEETQYF.

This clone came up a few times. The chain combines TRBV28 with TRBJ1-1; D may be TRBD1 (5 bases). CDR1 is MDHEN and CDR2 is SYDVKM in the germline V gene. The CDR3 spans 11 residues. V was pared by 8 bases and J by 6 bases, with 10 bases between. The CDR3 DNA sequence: TGTGCCAGCGAAGCGGGGCCTGAAGCTTTCTTT. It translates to CASEAGPEAFF. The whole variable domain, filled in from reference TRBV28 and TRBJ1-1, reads DVKVTQSSRYLVKRTGEKVFLECVQDMDHENMFWYRQDPGLGLRLIYFSYDVKMKEKGDIPEGYSVSREKKERFSLILESASTNQTSMYLCASEAGPEAFFGQGTRLTVV.